This TCR beta chain came from a study of blood T cell repertoires in COVID-19. Here immunoSEQ multiplex PCR was the method, and the copy in TCRdb shows in-frame clones only, minus some. The sample includes approximately 170,000 clones, roughly 90% seen only once; the top ten take under 30%. The CDR3 extends over 14 amino acids. The ends lost 7 bases at V and 5 bases at J; junction bases unmatched: 7. Germline lookup yields CDR1 SGHVS and CDR2 FQNEAQ. The chain joins TRBV7-8 to TRBJ2-3, with 9 positions matching TRBD2. The receptor was isolated from a man between 60 and 70 years old with acute or convalescent COVID-19. Input material: peripheral blood. The CDR3 bases are TGTGCCAGCAAGCTAGCGGGGCACTTAGATACGCAGTATTTT. Its translation is CASKLAGHLDTQYF.